This T cell receptor beta chain appears in the sequencing data of a study of cytomegalovirus exposure and HLA in healthy donors. Study-wide points: At a 0.05 false discovery rate, a later analysis found 18,000 or so TCR beta sequences to be associated with HLA alleles. Excluded were some V segments that proved indistinguishable, including TRBV6-2 and TRBV6-3.

On this clone: What it recognizes is unknown.

V trimming: 2 bases; J trimming: 0 bases; junction bases outside the gene matches: 5. Germline V gene sequence: CDR1 SGHRS, CDR2 YFSETQ. CDR3 length: 15 residues. Although they were nominally healthy when sampled, donors likely had unrecorded immune exposures. Both 60 Vbeta primers and 13 Jbeta primers went into the PCR. The assay was immunoSEQ multiplex PCR, and TCRdb's table has in-frame clones only and misses some. Its listing shows some 130,000 clones. The sample comprised PBMCs. This sequence joins TRBV5-1 and TRBJ2-7; 7 positions match TRBD2. This receptor was obtained from a woman aged 40 to 50 in good health and CMV-seropositive. The chain's CDR3 is CASSFFAGVSYEQYF. For the CDR3, the DNA is TGCGCCAGCAGCTTTTTCGCGGGGGTCTCCTACGAGCAGTACTTC.